The clone carrying this T cell receptor beta chain was recorded only once. The target antigen is unknown. This sample stems from a study of T cell responses to AZD1222 COVID-19 vaccine. Profiled with immunoSEQ multiplex PCR; TCRdb holds only in-frame clones, not every one. The repertoire holds about 120,000 clones, with over 75% as singletons. Germline V gene data show CDR1 as GTSNPN and CDR2 as SVGIG (reference sequence). The CDR3 contains 13 residues. V was trimmed by 5 bases and J by 1 base, leaving 11 bases between them. Study-level results: Donors skewed white British and female; clonal diversity was possibly underestimated.

The sequencing used peripheral blood, collected on day 0 of AZD1222 vaccination. The chain is built from TRBV30 and TRBJ1-1, with D possibly TRBD1 on 6 matching bases. The sequence was obtained from an adult in good health. CDR3 in amino acids: CAWAGQRNTEAFF. CDR3 coding DNA: TGTGCCTGGGCGGGACAACGGAACACTGAAGCTTTCTTT.